Presented here are 6 T cell receptor beta chains from one specimen sequenced in a study of regulatory T cells in long-lasting Graves disease. Researchers made TCR beta libraries by using iRepertoire HTBI primers and running Arm-PCR on CDR3 regions. TCRdb analysed the multiplex PCR reads with MiXCR anew, one entry per CDR3 protein. The sample lists roughly 700,000 distinct CDR3 sequences, 25% to 35% occurring once. Time point here: persistent/refractory GD, antithyroid drugs over 5 years with positive TRAb. Preparation of the TCR library used RNA extracted from PBMCs. The source was peripheral blood mononuclear cells (PBMCs), collected when the disease was refractory, from a patient treated with antithyroid drugs. The receptors come from a female donor with Graves disease.

This clonotype was observed a handful of times. The CDR3 nucleotides read TGTGCCAGCAGCTCTATAGCGGGAGAAAGCGGGGAGCTGTTTTTT. It codes for CASSSIAGESGELFF. V and J are TRBV5-4 and TRBJ2-2; 9 bases line up with TRBD2. Germline V gene data show CDR1 as SGHNT and CDR2 as YYREEE (reference sequence). This CDR3 has 15 residues. V shed 3 bases, J shed 7 bases, and the junction held 7 bases outside the gene matches.

This clonotype was seen a few times. The chain is built from TRBV10-3 and TRBJ1-2, with 7 bases matching TRBD1. CDR1 is ENHRY, CDR2 SYGVKD, per germline. V lost 6 bases and J lost 3; bases outside the gene matches: 4. The CDR3 length is 13 residues. The CDR3 loop reads CAIRGQSDYGYTF. In DNA, the CDR3 is TGTGCCATCAGGGGACAGTCGGACTATGGCTACACCTTC.

The chain links TRBV7-6 to TRBJ1-1; no clear D gene. Trimming left V 0 bases short and J 3 bases short, with 5 bases between. This CDR3 spans 13 amino acids. Germline V gene data show CDR1 as SGHVS and CDR2 as FNYEAQ. The CDR3 here is CASSLAEDTEAFF. CDR3 DNA: TGTGCCAGCAGCTTAGCTGAGGACACTGAAGCTTTCTTT.

The chain carries TRBV19 and TRBJ2-4, with 11 bases lining up with TRBD2. Trimming at V came to 2 bases and at J to 6 bases, leaving 6 bases not matched to a gene. Germline V gene lookup returns CDR1 LNHDA and CDR2 SQIVND (reference sequence). The CDR3 contains 16 residues. CDR3 protein: CASSIRPGLAVNIQYF. CDR3 sequence (DNA): TGTGCCAGTAGTATACGTCCGGGACTAGCGGTAAACATTCAGTACTTC.

The chain is built from TRBV5-1 and TRBJ2-3; no reliable D call. The J call may be incorrect, as the DNA end agrees better with TRBJ2-5. CDR1 and CDR2 (germline): SGHRS, YFSETQ. The CDR3 is 18 residues long. The CDR3 loop reads CASSLVSVIGSPLETQYF. For the CDR3, the DNA is TGCGCCAGCAGCTTGGTATCAGTCATTGGCAGCCCGTTAGAGACCCAGTACTTC.

This chain uses TRBV6-1 with TRBJ2-7; tentatively, D is TRBD1 (6 bases). Deletions cut 6 bases from V and 4 bases from J, with 19 bases between. The CDR3 is made up of 15 amino acids. Germline V lookup: CDR1 MNHNS, CDR2 SASEGT. The CDR3, as DNA: TGTGCCAGCAGCAACGTGGACAGAAAGTTTTACGAGCAGTACTTC. Residues: CASSNVDRKFYEQYF.